The 26 T cell receptor beta chains below were found in one sample sequenced in a study of cytomegalovirus exposure and HLA in healthy donors. Using immunoSEQ multiplex PCR, the repertoire was profiled, and TCRdb retains in-frame clones only, with some absent. This sample has hundreds of thousands of clones, with more than 85% found just once. Sequenced sample: PBMCs. The receptor set was obtained from a man aged 18 to 30 in good health and CMV-seropositive.

The V and J genes are TRBV28 and TRBJ2-7; D remains ambiguous. CDR3 length: 13 amino acids. Germline CDR1 reads MDHEN; CDR2 reads SYDVKM. With 5 bases removed from V and 4 bases from J, the gap between germline ends came to 12 bases. CDR3 loop: CASSPTGTYEQYF. CDR3 nucleotides: TGTGCCAGCAGTCCAACCGGCACTTACGAGCAGTACTTC.

The chain employs TRBV9 and TRBJ2-5, with D perhaps TRBD2 (6 bases). The CDR3 spans 15 residues. Per the germline V gene, CDR1 is SGDLS and CDR2 is YYNGEE. V gave up 0 bases and J gave up 3 bases, with 12 bases separating them. The CDR3 bases are TGTGCCAGCAGCGTAGCATGGGACTCGAAAGAGACCCAGTACTTC. The encoded protein is CASSVAWDSKETQYF.

The chain employs TRBV5-6 and TRBJ2-7; 7 bases match TRBD1. J was trimmed by 2 bases and V by 4 bases; bases with no gene match: 6. CDR1 and CDR2 (germline): SGHDT, YYEEEE. CDR3 size: 14 residues. CDR3 DNA: TGTGCCAGCAGCGGACAGACAGGGCCCTACGAGCAGTACTTC. This gives the protein CASSGQTGPYEQYF. The variable domain in full, with the rest retrieved from reference TRBV5-6 and TRBJ2-7, is DAGVTQSPTHLIKTRGQQVTLRCSPKSGHDTVSWYQQALGQGPQFIFQYYEEEERQRGNFPDRFSGHQFPNYSSELNVNALLLGDSALYLCASSGQTGPYEQYFGPGTRLTVT.

This clone was observed a single time. The chain is built from TRBV6-4 and TRBJ2-3; D may be TRBD1 (5 bases). Germline assignment: CDR1 MRHNA and CDR2 SNTAGT. The V gene lost 5 bases and the J gene lost 4 bases, with 16 bases spanning the gap. The CDR3 consists of 15 residues. CDR3 nucleotides: TGTGCCAGCAGTCCTGGGCAGGGTGGGTCAGATACGCAGTATTTT. Encoded protein: CASSPGQGGSDTQYF.

The chain couples TRBV6-6 to TRBJ2-7; no definite D call. The V gene lost 2 bases and the J gene lost 1 base, with 9 bases spanning the gap. CDR3 size: 14 residues. Germline-derived CDR1 and CDR2 are MNHNY and SVGAGI (reference sequence). The CDR3 bases are TGTGCCAGCAGTTACGAACAGCGTTCCTACGAGCAGTACTTC. Translating gives CASSYEQRSYEQYF.

Points on this clone: This sample also contains other DNA sequences that code for the same CDR3. V gene TRBV28 combines with J gene TRBJ2-7, with D unclear. The CDR3 runs 12 residues. Germline-derived CDR1 and CDR2 are MDHEN and SYDVKM. V dropped 3 bases and J dropped 2 bases, with 5 bases sitting between them. CDR3 bases: TGTGCCAGCAGTTTGGGTGCCTACGAGCAGTACTTC. Protein sequence: CASSLGAYEQYF.

The V call is TRBV6-6, the J call TRBJ2-7; D call uncertain. Germline V gene data show CDR1 as MNHNY and CDR2 as SVGAGI (reference sequence). Trimming removed 0 bases from V and 5 bases from J, with 11 bases in between. The CDR3 loop spans 14 amino acids. CDR3 region: CASSYSWNTHEQYF. CDR3 in DNA: TGTGCCAGCAGTTACTCCTGGAATACTCACGAGCAGTACTTC.

V gene TRBV7-3 combines with J gene TRBJ1-2; 7 bases agree with TRBD1. CDR1 and CDR2 (germline): SGHTA, FQGTGA. This CDR3 comprises 14 residues. V was pared by 5 bases and J by 8 bases, with 11 bases of the junction left unmatched. The chain's CDR3 is CASSETTGSIGYTF. In DNA form, the CDR3 reads TGTGCCAGCAGCGAAACGACAGGGTCGATCGGCTACACCTTC.

The chain has TRBV20-1 and TRBJ2-7; D perhaps matches TRBD1 (5 bases). The CDR3 extends over 11 amino acids. Germline values: CDR1 DFQATT, CDR2 SNEGSKA (reference sequence). V dropped 5 bases and J dropped 4 bases, with 9 bases sitting between them. Here the CDR3 reads CSAQDTYEQYF. CDR3 coding DNA: TGCAGTGCTCAGGACACGTACGAGCAGTACTTC.

The chain uses TRBV6-6 and TRBJ1-5; TRBD1 agrees at 8 bases. There are 15 residues in the CDR3. Unmatched junction bases numbered 13, after V lost 5 bases and J lost 10 bases. CDR1 is MNHNY, CDR2 SVGAGI, per germline (reference sequence). This CDR3 is CASSTGTGGINPQHF. The DNA for the CDR3 is TGTGCCAGCAGTACCGGGACAGGCGGCATCAATCCCCAGCATTTT.

This chain uses TRBV5-5 with TRBJ2-7; TRBD1 is a possible D gene (5 bases). The germline V gene has CDR1 SGHKS and CDR2 YYEKEE (reference sequence). V lost 0 bases, J lost 0 bases, and 16 bases lay in between. This CDR3 comprises 17 residues. As DNA, the CDR3 is TGTGCCAGCAGCTTGGCACCCCCAGGGCGGAACTCCTACGAGCAGTACTTC. Its protein is CASSLAPPGRNSYEQYF.

This clone was found a few times. The chain employs TRBV6-1 and TRBJ1-2; D might be TRBD1 (5 bases). CDR1 is MNHNS and CDR2 is SASEGT in the germline V gene. The CDR3 sequence is 18 residues long. Trimming cost V 2 bases and J 0 bases, with 19 bases left between them. For the CDR3, the DNA is TGTGCCAGCAGTGAAAAGGGCTTGGGGCTTTACTCTAACTATGGCTACACCTTC. Its protein is CASSEKGLGLYSNYGYTF.

The rearrangement joins TRBV19 to TRBJ1-5; D perhaps matches TRBD1 (6 bases). The CDR3 runs to 15 residues. V lost 8 bases and J lost 0, with 14 bases in between. Germline CDR1 and CDR2: LNHDA and SQIVND (reference sequence). Here the CDR3 reads CASVKGGGSNQPQHF. CDR3 coding DNA: TGTGCCAGTGTGAAAGGGGGAGGTAGCAATCAGCCCCAGCATTTT.

This clone was detected once. CDR3 sequence reads: CASSPAPGTGFRETQYF. In DNA, the CDR3 is TGCGCCAGCAGCCCCGCTCCCGGGACAGGGTTTCGAGAGACCCAGTACTTC. The V gene is TRBV5-1, the J gene TRBJ2-5, with TRBD1 matching over 9 bases. V gave up 4 bases and J gave up 4 bases; unmatched junction bases: 14. The CDR3 contains 17 residues. The germline V gene encodes CDR1 SGHRS and CDR2 YFSETQ.

The V call is TRBV30, the J call TRBJ2-3; 11 bases line up with TRBD2. The CDR3 loop spans 15 amino acids. Germline V CDR1 and CDR2: GTSNPN, SVGIG (reference sequence). With 7 bases clipped from V and 0 bases from J, the junction kept 6 bases outside the gene matches. The CDR3 DNA is TGTGCCTCCACAAGGACTAGCGGGAGCACAGATACGCAGTATTTT. Translation: CASTRTSGSTDTQYF.

The chain employs TRBV6-5 and TRBJ1-2; no firm D call. V shed 6 bases and J shed 8 bases, with 10 bases lying between them. Germline lookup yields CDR1 MNHEY and CDR2 SVGAGI. This CDR3 has 11 residues. CDR3 in DNA: TGTGCCAGCAGCCACGGGGTAGGCTACACCTTC. Its translation: CASSHGVGYTF.

This rearrangement joins TRBV29-1 to TRBJ2-3; D perhaps matches TRBD1 (5 bases). V was trimmed by 3 bases and J by 4 bases, leaving 14 bases between them. This CDR3 comprises 14 residues. Germline-derived CDR1 and CDR2 are SQVTM and ANQGSEA. In DNA form, the CDR3 reads TGCAGCGTTGAGGCGGAGTGGGGCGCAGATACGCAGTATTTT. As protein: CSVEAEWGADTQYF.

The gene calls are TRBV7-9 and TRBJ2-3, with 11 bases lining up with TRBD2. The germline gives CDR1 SEHNR, CDR2 FQNEAQ (reference sequence). J was trimmed by 6 bases and V by 1 base; bases with no gene match: 9. This CDR3 contains 17 residues. The CDR3 region is CASSLGILAGDMDTQYF. The CDR3 bases are TGTGCCAGCAGCTTAGGCATACTAGCGGGAGACATGGATACGCAGTATTTT.

The V gene is TRBV30, the J gene TRBJ1-1; tentatively, D is TRBD1 (6 bases). V was clipped by 2 bases and J by 4 bases, with 14 bases between them. Germline loops: CDR1 GTSNPN, CDR2 SVGIG (reference sequence). This CDR3 is built from 14 residues. The CDR3 coding sequence is TGTGCCTGGAGTTTGGGGGCGTGGGGCACTGAAGCTTTCTTT. It codes for CAWSLGAWGTEAFF.

The rearrangement links TRBV7-9 to TRBJ1-2; 7 bases fit TRBD1. The V and J ends lost 5 bases and 8 bases, in that order; junction bases with no gene match: 5. The CDR3 has 12 amino acids. Germline lookup yields CDR1 SEHNR and CDR2 FQNEAQ (reference sequence). The CDR3 coding sequence is TGTGCCAGCAGCGTAACAGGGGACGGCTACACCTTC. This encodes CASSVTGDGYTF.

The chain recombines TRBV5-1 with TRBJ1-4; 9 bases fit TRBD1. Losses at the gene ends were 4 bases for V and 7 bases for J; bases not matched to a gene: 8. Germline V gives CDR1 SGHRS, CDR2 YFSETQ. This CDR3 region has 15 residues. Written as DNA, the CDR3 is TGCGCCAGCAGCCACAGGGGGCAATGGGGTGAAAAACTGTTTTTT. It is translated as CASSHRGQWGEKLFF. The whole variable domain, remainder taken from reference TRBV5-1 and TRBJ1-4, is KAGVTQTPRYLIKTRGQQVTLSCSPISGHRSVSWYQQTPGQGLQFLFEYFSETQRNKGNFPGRFSGRQFSNSRSEMNVSTLELGDSALYLCASSHRGQWGEKLFFGSGTQLSVL.

CDR3 region: CASTRTSGSGYNEQFF. The CDR3 nucleotides are TGCGCCAGCACCCGGACTAGCGGGAGCGGCTACAATGAGCAGTTCTTC. The chain has TRBV5-1 and TRBJ2-1; TRBD2 agrees at 13 bases. The CDR3 extends over 16 amino acids. The V segment lost 6 bases and the J segment 3 bases; nucleotides outside the gene matches: 6. From germline, CDR1 is SGHRS and CDR2 YFSETQ.

This chain joins TRBV18 and TRBJ2-1, with 9 positions matching TRBD2. The junction had 6 bases not matched to a gene; V was cut back by 3 bases and J by 0 bases. The CDR3 is 17 residues long. Germline V gene sequence: CDR1 KGHSH, CDR2 LQKENI. CDR3 nucleotide sequence: TGTGCCAGCTCACCTGGGACTAGCCCAAGCTCCTACAATGAGCAGTTCTTC. This gives the protein CASSPGTSPSSYNEQFF.

This clone was seen just once. The chain employs TRBV5-1 and TRBJ2-2, with D unresolved. Trimming removed 0 bases from V and 5 bases from J, with 8 bases in between. The V gene's germline CDR1 is SGHRS and CDR2 YFSETQ. CDR3 size: 14 residues. CDR3 in amino acids: CASSLDWGTGELFF. The DNA of the CDR3 is TGCGCCAGCAGCTTGGACTGGGGTACCGGGGAGCTGTTTTTT.

The CDR3 spells CASSQGLASGAQETQYF. CDR3 coding DNA: TGCGCCAGCAGCCAAGGGCTGGCTAGCGGTGCCCAAGAGACCCAGTACTTC. The chain is built from TRBV4-1 and TRBJ2-5, with TRBD2 matching 7 bases. This CDR3 spans 17 amino acids. Germline CDR1 reads MGHRA; CDR2 reads YSYEKL. V was clipped by 1 base and J by 1 base; unmatched bases: 9.

Comments on this clone: Other DNA sequences within the sample encode an identical CDR3. The chain employs TRBV5-1 and TRBJ2-7; the D gene is possibly TRBD2 (5 bases). CDR3 length: 14 amino acids. Germline loops: CDR1 SGHRS, CDR2 YFSETQ. The V end lost 0 bases, the J end lost 0 bases, and 7 bases lay between the germline ends. This CDR3 is CASSLGAGSYEQYF. The CDR3 DNA reads as TGCGCCAGCAGCTTGGGGGCGGGCTCCTACGAGCAGTACTTC.